This record looks at one T cell receptor beta chain sequence and its context. Germline CDR1 and CDR2: SGDLS and YYNGEE. This CDR3 contains 14 residues. Between the trimmed V and J ends, which lost 3 bases and 8 bases, there was a span of 15 bases. This table comes from immunoSEQ multiplex PCR, and its TCRdb copy is limited to in-frame clones, with some not included. The sample lists 2,500,000 or so clones; approximately 94% were seen once. The data belong to a study of shared clonotypes between healthy human individuals. The sequenced sample was naive CD4+ T cells from PBMCs. Subset here: CD45RA+ positively selected. The source is a man younger than 35 in good health. Some clones in this sample may be carry-over from other donors' samples. The genes are TRBV9 and TRBJ2-1; tentatively, D is TRBD2 (5 bases). CDR3 loop: CASSGESRIHEQFF. Here the CDR3 DNA reads TGTGCCAGCAGCGGGGAGTCGAGAATCCATGAGCAGTTCTTC.